What follows are 9 T cell receptor beta chains derived from one specimen sequenced in a study of blood T cell repertoires in COVID-19. Produced via immunoSEQ multiplex PCR; TCRdb's table is partial and in-frame only. The sample lists approximately 62,000 clones, 75% to 90% occurring once. The sequenced material came from peripheral blood. The receptors shown here come from a man of 80 years or more with acute or convalescent COVID-19.

The CDR3: CASSLTGEVYEQYF. CDR3 sequence (DNA): TGTGCCAGCAGCTTGACAGGGGAGGTATACGAGCAGTACTTC. The rearrangement uses TRBV5-6 and TRBJ2-7; possibly TRBD1 for D (7 bases). The CDR3 covers 14 residues. Germline CDR1 is SGHDT and CDR2 is YYEEEE. V lost 1 base, J lost 4 bases, and 12 bases lay in between.

The chain recombines TRBV11-3 with TRBJ2-5; the match to TRBD2 covers 14 bases. Germline CDR1 and CDR2: SGHNT and YENEEA. The CDR3 extends over 16 amino acids. Losses at the gene ends were 5 bases for V and 2 bases for J; bases not matched to a gene: 4. CDR3 amino acids: CASSPGTSGGQETQYF. The CDR3 bases are TGTGCCAGCAGCCCCGGGACTAGCGGGGGTCAAGAGACCCAGTACTTC.

The rearrangement links TRBV15 to TRBJ1-1; D remains unclear. Germline CDR1 and CDR2: LNHNV and YYDKDF (reference sequence). V was trimmed by 2 bases and J by 1 base, leaving 5 bases between them. CDR3 size: 13 residues. The CDR3 loop is CATSRNKNTEAFF. CDR3 nucleotides: TGTGCCACCAGCAGAAACAAGAACACTGAAGCTTTCTTT. The full variable domain, in which reference TRBV15 and TRBJ1-1 provide the parts outside the CDR3, is DAMVIQNPRYQVTQFGKPVTLSCSQTLNHNVMYWYQQKSSQAPKLLFHYYDKDFNNEADTPDNFQSRRPNTSFCFLDIRSPGLGDTAMYLCATSRNKNTEAFFGQGTRLTVV.

The V and J genes are TRBV5-6 and TRBJ1-6; a weak D match, TRBD1 (5 bases). V lost 0 bases and J lost 0, with 16 bases in between. Germline assignment: CDR1 SGHDT and CDR2 YYEEEE. This CDR3 has 19 residues. The CDR3 loop is CASSLVRGMGSSYNSPLHF. CDR3 bases: TGTGCCAGCAGCTTGGTAAGGGGCATGGGAAGCTCCTATAATTCACCCCTCCACTTT.

The V gene is TRBV11-2, the J gene TRBJ1-1, with D perhaps TRBD1 (6 bases). The CDR3 has 14 amino acids. V was pared by 1 base and J by 4 bases, with 10 bases between. Germline CDR1 is SGHAT and CDR2 is FQNNGV. The CDR3 reads CASSLAGDATEAFF. CDR3 DNA sequence: TGTGCCAGCAGCTTAGCAGGGGACGCCACTGAAGCTTTCTTT.

This chain connects TRBV24-1 to TRBJ2-2; 7 nucleotides match TRBD1. Per the germline V gene, CDR1 is KGHDR and CDR2 is SFDVKD. CDR3 length: 17 residues. V lost 9 bases, J lost 3 bases, and 15 bases stayed unmatched. CDR3 loop: CATSSTGDPRDTGELFF. CDR3 nucleotides: TGTGCCACCTCTTCAACAGGGGACCCGAGGGACACCGGGGAGCTGTTTTTT.

The chain is built from TRBV5-4 and TRBJ2-1, with TRBD1 identical over 7 bases. V lost 4 bases and J lost 5; bases outside the gene matches: 9. Germline V CDR1 and CDR2: SGHNT, YYREEE (reference sequence). The CDR3 has 15 amino acids. The CDR3 sequence is CASSKGTEKHNEQFF. CDR3 in DNA: TGTGCCAGCAGCAAGGGGACAGAGAAACACAATGAGCAGTTCTTC. Full variable domain (missing parts from reference TRBV5-4 and TRBJ2-1): ETGVTQSPTHLIKTRGQQVTLRCSSQSGHNTVSWYQQALGQGPQFIFQYYREEENGRGNFPPRFSGLQFPNYSSELNVNALELDDSALYLCASSKGTEKHNEQFFGPGTRLTVL.

The CDR3, as DNA: TGTGCCAGCGGACGCGGGGGGTCCTACGAGCAGTACTTC. Its translation is CASGRGGSYEQYF. This sequence joins TRBV6-5 and TRBJ2-7; 8 nucleotides align to TRBD2. CDR1 and CDR2 from the germline V gene are MNHEY and SVGAGI. The CDR3 has 13 residues. V was clipped by 8 bases and J by 1 base; unmatched bases: 4.

V usage is TRBV25-1 and J usage is TRBJ2-7; D is possibly TRBD2 (5 bases). The CDR3 extends over 13 amino acids. Trimming cost V 8 bases and J 2 bases, with 13 bases left between them. Germline V lookup: CDR1 MGHDK, CDR2 SYGVNS. In nucleotides, the CDR3 is TGTGCCAGCGCGGGCGACACGCCCTACGAGCAGTACTTC. Translation gives CASAGDTPYEQYF.